This T cell receptor (beta chain) originates from a study of post-analysis software for immune sequencing data. Study at large: Relapsing-remitting, secondary progressive and progressive-relapsing forms of multiple sclerosis all featured among disease courses.

Findings and caveats of the study: Those with multiple sclerosis, the patient group, showed significantly lower normalized Chao1 diversity than controls. Higher frequency in patients than in controls was seen for five TRBV segments, with TRBV5-6, TRBV5-1 and TRBV20-1 among them. The F measure placed samples prepared in the same batch into strongly shared clusters.

Presence of unique molecular identifiers characterized the TCR beta cDNA libraries. Input of roughly 1 to 11 million T cells yielded hundreds of thousands of cDNA molecules. One entry per CDR3 protein, called by TCRdb with MiXCR from the PCR reads. The data hold about 500,000 distinct CDR3 sequences, with approximately 45% observed a single time. The sample holds a few counts of this clonotype. Its target is unknown. The CDR3 has 16 amino acids. Germline-derived CDR1 and CDR2 are SQVTM and ANQGSEA. V lost 3 bases and J lost 0, with 18 bases in between. This receptor was identified in a girl aged 5-17 years with multiple sclerosis. Sequencing input: blood. This rearrangement joins TRBV29-1 to TRBJ2-7; D gene unclear. The CDR3 protein is CSVDELGFGDSYEQYF. The DNA for the CDR3 is TGCAGCGTTGATGAGCTGGGGTTTGGGGACTCCTACGAGCAGTACTTC.